This TCR beta chain emerged from a study of blood T cells in healthy people across ages. Study-level points and caveats: Naive CD4+ cell counts and diversity both ran higher in long-lived than in aged donors.

Germline CDR1 and CDR2: SQVTM and ANQGSEA. J lost 0 bases, V lost 6 bases, and 9 bases had no gene match. This CDR3 is 16 amino acids long. The draw of peripheral blood yielded approximately 10 milliliters from each donor. The use of a sample-barcoded 5' primer and a J-beta primer mix characterized a second PCR of roughly 6 to 12 cycles. TCRdb processed the 5' RACE reads anew with MiXCR; each CDR3 protein has one entry. The sample has fewer than 1,200,000 distinct CDR3 sequences; approximately 25% are singletons. Comment on this clonotype: What it binds is not known.

This sample was also put to use in a study of T cells of mothers and their children. That study adds: cDNA synthesis used all extracted RNA, about 1.6 ug per 15 ul. From each mother came over 8 million TCR beta CDR3 reads, and from each child came 3 million to 3.5 million.

The TCR was taken from a girl aged 2 to 9 in good health. Sequencing input: blood. J is TRBJ2-1 and V is TRBV29-1, with 9 bases that match TRBD1. In nucleotides, the CDR3 is TGCAGCGTCCTGGACAGGGGTCCTTCCTCCTACAATGAGCAGTTCTTC. Translation gives CSVLDRGPSSYNEQFF.